These 2 T cell receptor beta chains share one sample of origin, sequenced in a study of blood T cell repertoires in COVID-19. The data were produced by immunoSEQ multiplex PCR, yet TCRdb's version contains in-frame clones alone and is incomplete. The repertoire holds some 110,000 clones, approximately 86% seen once, with 4.5% in the top ten. The source material was peripheral blood. All receptors derive from a man aged 40-50 years with acute or convalescent COVID-19.

V usage is TRBV2 and J usage is TRBJ2-7; the D gene is possibly TRBD1 (6 bases). Per the germline V gene, CDR1 is SNHLY and CDR2 is FYNNEI. This CDR3 contains 15 residues. The V end lost 1 base, the J end lost 2 bases, and 12 bases lay between the germline ends. As DNA, the CDR3 is TGTGCCAGCAGTGAAGAGACAGGAACCACCTACGAGCAGTACTTC. Its translation is CASSEETGTTYEQYF.

This chain uses TRBV19 with TRBJ2-4, with D possibly TRBD2 on 7 matching bases. CDR1 is LNHDA and CDR2 is SQIVND in the germline V gene (reference sequence). There are 13 residues in the CDR3. CDR3 residues: CFRGAIAKNIQYF. For the CDR3, the DNA is TGTTTTCGGGGGGCCATAGCCAAAAACATTCAGTACTTC.